These T cell receptor beta chains were read from a single sample in a study of CD8+CD57+ T cells in acquired aplastic anemia. One entry per CDR3 protein results from TCRdb running MiXCR on the reads. The repertoire includes around 230,000 distinct CDR3 sequences, around 60% of them detected once, and around 32% sits in the top ten. The sample comprised sorted CD4+, CD8+, or CD8+CD57+ T cells (not recorded which) from PBMCs. These receptors all stem from a human donor in good health. Both conserved end residues are part of each CDR3. The D gene is left open where the match is weak. Clone size is stated in some rows and not others, as once, few, many or a class when expanded.

V gene	J gene	D gene	clone size	CDR3 protein	CDR3 DNA
TRBV7-2	TRBJ1-6	NA	NA	CASSLQGDFNSPLHF	TGTGCCAGCAGCTTACAGGGAGACTTTAATTCACCCCTCCACTTT
TRBV29-1	TRBJ1-1	NA	NA	CSVGGGGGTEAFF	TGCAGCGTTGGAGGCGGGGGGGGCACTGAAGCTTTCTTT
TRBV7-3	TRBJ2-1	TRBD2	many	CASSFSGVPYNEQFF	TGTGCCAGCAGCTTTAGCGGGGTTCCCTACAATGAGCAGTTCTTC
TRBV14	TRBJ2-5	NA	NA	CASSQGSQRETQYF	TGTGCCAGCAGCCAAGGGTCGCAAAGGGAGACCCAGTACTTC
TRBV5-1	TRBJ2-3	NA	many	CASSLGGGLDTQYF	TGCGCCAGCAGCTTGGGAGGGGGGCTGGATACGCAGTATTTT
TRBV24-1	TRBJ2-6	NA	NA	CATSDPGSGANVLTF	TGTGCCACCAGTGATCCAGGGTCTGGGGCCAACGTCCTGACTTTC
TRBV4-3	TRBJ2-3	NA	few	CASSQWSADTQYF	TGCGCCAGCAGCCAATGGTCGGCAGATACGCAGTATTTT
TRBV12-3/TRBV12-4	TRBJ2-7	NA	NA	CASSFQAGAYEQYF	TGTGCCAGCAGTTTTCAGGCAGGGGCCTACGAGCAGTACTTC
TRBV24-1	TRBJ1-2	NA	NA	CATSDLWGTDSHGYTF	TGTGCCACCAGTGATTTGTGGGGGACTGATTCGCATGGCTACACCTTC
TRBV7-3	TRBJ2-5	NA	NA	CASSKGLTRKETQYF	TGTGCCAGCAGCAAGGGACTTACACGCAAAGAGACCCAGTACTTC
TRBV11-1	TRBJ2-1	TRBD1	NA	CAISDLDRVYNEQFF	TGTGCCATCAGTGATTTGGACAGGGTCTACAATGAGCAGTTCTTC
TRBV14	TRBJ2-3	NA	many	CASRDGSARIDTQYF	TGTGCCAGCAGGGACGGTTCGGCTAGGATAGATACGCAGTATTTT
TRBV9	TRBJ2-3	NA	NA	CASSLGGQPDVTQYF	TGTGCCAGCAGCTTGGGGGGGCAGCCAGACGTCACGCAGTATTTT
TRBV2	TRBJ1-6	NA	NA	CASSGWRGSPLHF	TGTGCCAGCAGTGGGTGGAGAGGATCACCCCTCCACTTT
TRBV14	TRBJ2-7	TRBD2	many	CASSHKTSGGAYEQYF	TGTGCCAGCAGCCATAAGACTAGCGGGGGAGCGTACGAGCAGTACTTC
TRBV9	TRBJ2-2	NA	NA	CASSVTVGELFF	TGTGCCAGCAGCGTAACGGTCGGGGAGCTGTTTTTT
TRBV15	TRBJ2-7	TRBD2	NA	CATSRLTGGQSYEQYF	TGTGCCACCAGCAGGCTGACGGGAGGCCAGTCCTACGAGCAGTACTTC
TRBV20-1	TRBJ1-1	TRBD1	NA	CSASGAGQGTENTEAFF	TGCAGTGCTAGCGGCGCCGGACAGGGGACCGAGAACACTGAAGCTTTCTTT
TRBV9	TRBJ2-3	NA	many	CASSDPGLQGF	TGTGCCAGCAGCGATCCGGGACTACAGGGTTTT
TRBV4-2	TRBJ1-6	TRBD1	many	CASSQSDREESPLHF	TGTGCCAGCAGCCAAAGCGACAGGGAGGAATCACCCCTCCACTTT
TRBV7-8	TRBJ1-1	NA	NA	CASSLGWGGNTVAFF	TGTGCCAGCAGCTTAGGCTGGGGAGGGAACACTGTAGCTTTCTTT
TRBV7-6	TRBJ1-2	NA	NA	CASSLSMGGANYGYTF	TGTGCCAGCAGCTTGAGTATGGGGGGAGCTAACTATGGCTACACCTTC
TRBV10-3	TRBJ1-5	NA	NA	CAISEGDQPQHF	TGTGCCATCAGTGAGGGGGATCAGCCCCAGCATTTT
TRBV29-1	TRBJ2-3	TRBD2	NA	CSVELLAGASTDTQYF	TGCAGCGTTGAGCTGCTAGCGGGGGCCAGCACAGATACGCAGTATTTT
TRBV11-1	TRBJ2-7	NA	NA	CASSTRTDSYEQYF	TGTGCCAGCAGCACCCGGACGGACTCCTACGAGCAGTACTTC
TRBV20-1	TRBJ1-6	TRBD1	NA	CSARSPGQGNSPLHF	TGCAGTGCTAGATCCCCGGGACAGGGGAATTCACCCCTCCACTTT
TRBV7-6	TRBJ2-1	TRBD2	NA	CASSLALAGSYNEQFF	TGTGCCAGCAGCTTAGCACTAGCGGGGTCCTACAATGAGCAGTTCTTC
TRBV2	TRBJ1-3	NA	once	CASSDSKQVPGNTIYF	TGTGCCAGCAGTGATTCCAAACAGGTCCCCGGGAACACCATATATTTT
TRBV19	TRBJ2-1	NA	NA	CASTKLGMSYNEQFF	TGTGCCAGTACCAAGCTTGGGATGTCCTACAATGAGCAGTTCTTC
TRBV7-9	TRBJ1-6	NA	few	CASSLWVGRGPPYNSPLHF	TGTGCCAGCAGCTTATGGGTGGGGCGGGGACCGCCCTATAATTCACCCCTCCACTTT
TRBV10-2	TRBJ1-4	TRBD1	NA	CASSPEGARLFF	TGCGCCAGCAGCCCCGAGGGGGCTAGGCTGTTTTTT
TRBV9	TRBJ1-1	NA	NA	CASSTTPGGQVTDAFF	TGTGCCAGCAGCACAACTCCGGGGGGGCAGGTCACTGATGCTTTCTTT
TRBV20-1	TRBJ1-3	TRBD1	NA	CSALNRGSGNTIYF	TGCAGTGCTCTAAACAGGGGGTCTGGAAACACCATATATTTT
TRBV7-8	TRBJ1-3	NA	NA	CASSVGSGGGNTIYF	TGTGCCAGCAGCGTAGGTTCCGGGGGAGGAAACACCATATATTTT
TRBV4-1	TRBJ2-7	NA	NA	CTSSFGLTYEQYF	TGCACCAGCAGCTTTGGACTCACCTACGAGCAGTACTTC
TRBV15	TRBJ2-5	NA	NA	CATSRGAREQETQYF	TGTGCCACCAGCAGAGGAGCAAGGGAACAAGAGACCCAGTACTTC
TRBV20-1	TRBJ2-7	NA	NA	CSASKGAYEQYF	TGCAGTGCTAGTAAGGGGGCCTACGAGCAGTACTTC
TRBV5-1	TRBJ2-1	TRBD2	NA	CASSSLSGGLYNEQFF	TGCGCCAGCAGCTCCCTTAGCGGGGGGCTGTACAATGAGCAGTTCTTC
TRBV5-6	TRBJ1-2	NA	NA	CASSSPGIAFYGYTF	TGTGCCAGCAGCTCACCGGGAATAGCTTTCTATGGCTACACCTTC
TRBV6-4	TRBJ2-3	TRBD1	NA	CASREHGTGEADTQYF	TGTGCCAGCAGAGAGCATGGGACAGGGGAGGCAGATACGCAGTATTTT
TRBV15	TRBJ2-1	NA	NA	CATSGGGREGYEQFF	TGTGCCACCAGCGGGGGGGGCAGGGAGGGCTATGAGCAGTTCTTC
TRBV9	TRBJ1-6	NA	NA	CASSPSSSPLHF	TGTGCCAGCAGCCCCTCATCCTCACCCCTCCACTTT